The 26 T cell receptor beta chains given below trace back to one sample, sequenced in a study of OX40 agonist ivuxolimab in advanced cancers. The library was built by means of the immunoSEQ multiplex PCR assay. The immuneACCESS repertoire file appears here via TCRdb, limited to in-frame rearrangements. These files lack a portion of the clones; in checked studies, under half of the deficit traces to unresolved V genes, and the cause of the others is not known. For this sample the table gives about 14,000 clones, of which approximately 80% were detected only once. The leading ten clones occupy around a third of the sample. Source: CD4+ or CD8+ T cells sorted from blood, taken in a trial of the OX40 agonist ivuxolimab. The source of these receptors is an adult with an advanced solid tumor such as melanoma, head and neck, liver or kidney cancer.

This clone appeared a few times. CDR3 loop: CASSLGTGESTEAFF. The CDR3 nucleotides read TGTGCCAGCAGTTTGGGGACAGGGGAGTCCACTGAAGCTTTCTTT. The chain has TRBV6-5 and TRBJ1-1, with TRBD1 identical over 10 bases. Looked up from germline, CDR1 is MNHEY and CDR2 is SVGAGI. Trimming took 4 bases from V and 4 from J; bases not matched to a gene: 6. This CDR3 is 15 amino acids long.

The chain employs TRBV7-9 and TRBJ2-3; 13 bases match TRBD2. The germline V gene has CDR1 SEHNR and CDR2 FQNEAQ (reference sequence). The CDR3 runs 18 residues. Trimming cost V 5 bases and J 4 bases; bases outside gene matches: 12. The CDR3 loop reads CASSPDTSGRAPPDTQYF. The CDR3 nucleotides read TGTGCCAGCAGCCCTGATACTAGCGGGAGGGCCCCGCCAGATACGCAGTATTTT.

This clone showed up just once. The chain recombines TRBV6-5 with TRBJ1-1; possible D gene TRBD1, 5 bases. Trimming removed 4 bases from V and 8 bases from J, with 8 bases in between. The CDR3 consists of 11 residues. The germline CDR1 and CDR2 sequences are MNHEY and SVGAGI. The CDR3 region has the DNA TGTGCCAGCAGTTGGGGGGGGGAAGCTTTCTTT. It specifies CASSWGGEAFF.

V is TRBV15 and J is TRBJ1-1; 7 nucleotides align to TRBD1. Per the germline V gene, CDR1 is LNHNV and CDR2 is YYDKDF (reference sequence). The CDR3 extends over 15 amino acids. V was clipped by 4 bases and J by 3 bases; unmatched bases: 8. The CDR3 sequence is CATSKGGTEYTEAFF. CDR3 nucleotides: TGTGCCACCAGCAAAGGCGGGACAGAATACACTGAAGCTTTCTTT. Full variable domain (rest looked up from reference TRBV15 and TRBJ1-1): DAMVIQNPRYQVTQFGKPVTLSCSQTLNHNVMYWYQQKSSQAPKLLFHYYDKDFNNEADTPDNFQSRRPNTSFCFLDIRSPGLGDTAMYLCATSKGGTEYTEAFFGQGTRLTVV.

In this sample, this clone turned up a few times. The chain has TRBV27 and TRBJ1-2; D possibly corresponds to TRBD1 (5 bases). The CDR3 length is 13 residues. Trimming cost V 6 bases and J 8 bases, with 16 bases left between them. The germline V gene has CDR1 MNHEY and CDR2 SMNVEV (reference sequence). CDR3 region: CASSPTAWGGYTF. DNA of the CDR3: TGTGCCAGCAGCCCGACGGCGTGGGGGGGCTACACCTTC.

This clone was picked up one time. The chain recombines TRBV4-1 with TRBJ2-2, with TRBD2 matching over 8 bases. The CDR3 is 15 amino acids. Germline loops: CDR1 MGHRA, CDR2 YSYEKL. With 6 bases clipped from V and 4 bases from J, the junction kept 7 bases outside the gene matches. The CDR3 loop is CASSWAGGGTGELFF. CDR3 DNA: TGCGCCAGCAGTTGGGCGGGGGGAGGCACCGGGGAGCTGTTTTTT.

V usage is TRBV7-9 and J usage is TRBJ2-1; D not resolved. Trimming took off 3 bases at V and 8 bases at J, with 2 bases between the two ends. This CDR3 contains 10 residues. Germline V lookup: CDR1 SEHNR, CDR2 FQNEAQ (reference sequence). This CDR3 is CASSFDEQFF. Written as DNA, the CDR3 is TGTGCCAGCAGCTTTGATGAGCAGTTCTTC.

The chain combines TRBV29-1 with TRBJ1-1, with 7 bases lining up with TRBD1. Germline CDR1 SQVTM, CDR2 ANQGSEA. The CDR3 runs to 13 residues. J gave up 1 base and V 6 bases, and 5 bases lay outside the gene matches. CDR3 in amino acids: CSVPGQTNTEAFF. In DNA form, the CDR3 reads TGCAGCGTACCGGGACAGACGAACACTGAAGCTTTCTTT.

This rearrangement joins TRBV7-9 to TRBJ1-2; 8 bases are a match to TRBD1. V trimming: 8 bases; J trimming: 8 bases; junction bases outside the gene matches: 10. Per the germline V gene, CDR1 is SEHNR and CDR2 is FQNEAQ (reference sequence). This CDR3 is 13 amino acids long. The CDR3, as DNA: TGTGCCAGCGGGAAGGACAGGGATGGAGGCTACACCTTC. It is translated as CASGKDRDGGYTF.

The chain has TRBV5-6 and TRBJ2-1, with 7 bases aligning to TRBD1. The germline V gene encodes CDR1 SGHDT and CDR2 YYEEEE. With 4 bases clipped from V and 8 bases from J, the junction kept 3 bases outside the gene matches. The CDR3 length is 12 residues. CDR3 DNA: TGTGCCAGCAGCACAGGGGTTCATGAGCAGTTCTTC. This codes for CASSTGVHEQFF. The complete variable domain, with remaining parts taken from reference TRBV5-6 and TRBJ2-1, reads DAGVTQSPTHLIKTRGQQVTLRCSPKSGHDTVSWYQQALGQGPQFIFQYYEEEERQRGNFPDRFSGHQFPNYSSELNVNALLLGDSALYLCASSTGVHEQFFGPGTRLTVL.

This clone was seen once. The chain carries TRBV5-1 and TRBJ2-3, with D uncertain. Germline V CDR1 and CDR2: SGHRS, YFSETQ. Trimming cost V 0 bases and J 4 bases, with 12 bases left between them. This CDR3 has 15 amino acids. CDR3 DNA: TGCGCCAGCAGCTTGGCCGTTTCTCCGGCAGATACGCAGTATTTT. Its translation: CASSLAVSPADTQYF. The entire variable domain, with the rest obtained from reference TRBV5-1 and TRBJ2-3, is as follows: KAGVTQTPRYLIKTRGQQVTLSCSPISGHRSVSWYQQTPGQGLQFLFEYFSETQRNKGNFPGRFSGRQFSNSRSEMNVSTLELGDSALYLCASSLAVSPADTQYFGPGTRLTVL.

The chain links TRBV5-4 to TRBJ2-7; 9 bases are a match to TRBD1. V shed 2 bases and J 4 bases; nucleotides not matched to a gene: 7. This CDR3 has 15 amino acids. The germline V gene encodes CDR1 SGHNT and CDR2 YYREEE (reference sequence). The CDR3: CASSFYGQGFYEQYF. Here the CDR3 DNA reads TGTGCCAGCAGCTTCTACGGACAGGGGTTTTACGAGCAGTACTTC.

This chain joins TRBV5-1 and TRBJ1-2; possibly TRBD1 for D (6 bases). The CDR3 is 13 residues long. Per the germline V gene, CDR1 is SGHRS and CDR2 is YFSETQ. The V and J ends lost 3 bases and 8 bases respectively, with 14 bases between them. The CDR3 sequence: CASSSRGYGGYTF. The CDR3 DNA reads TGCGCCAGCAGCTCCAGGGGATATGGGGGCTACACCTTC.

There are a few counts of this clone. The chain joins TRBV10-1 to TRBJ2-1; D may correspond to TRBD1 or TRBD2 (5 bases each). The CDR3 contains 16 residues. V lost 3 bases to trimming and J lost 3 bases, with 15 bases between them. The V gene's germline CDR1 is WNHNN and CDR2 SYGVQD (reference sequence). This CDR3 reads CASSDSLGERYNEQFF. Here the CDR3 DNA reads TGCGCCAGCAGTGATAGCTTGGGGGAGCGCTACAATGAGCAGTTCTTC.

The chain combines TRBV13 with TRBJ2-7; D not resolved. Trimming removed 6 bases from V and 7 bases from J, with 13 bases in between. Per germline, CDR1 PRHDT and CDR2 FYEKMQ (reference sequence). This CDR3 is 12 amino acids long. CDR3: CASSLNGDEQYF. As DNA, the CDR3 is TGTGCCAGCAGTTTAAATGGGGATGAGCAGTACTTC.

The V and J genes are TRBV5-1 and TRBJ1-1; D remains ambiguous. This CDR3 is 13 amino acids long. V lost 1 base to trimming and J lost 1 base, with 5 bases between them. Germline assignment: CDR1 SGHRS and CDR2 YFSETQ. CDR3: CASSLTPNTEAFF. CDR3 sequence (DNA): TGCGCCAGCAGCTTGACTCCGAACACTGAAGCTTTCTTT.

The chain combines TRBV7-3 with TRBJ2-1, with D possibly matching TRBD2 (6 bases). V lost 1 base to trimming and J lost 13 bases, with 17 bases between them. This CDR3 region has 14 residues. Germline CDR1 is SGHTA and CDR2 is FQGTGA. This CDR3 reads CASSLNGGDRHQFF. The CDR3 bases are TGTGCCAGCAGCTTAAATGGAGGGGATCGCCATCAGTTCTTC.

The chain carries TRBV5-5 and TRBJ1-4; 7 nucleotides line up with TRBD1. The CDR3 consists of 18 residues. V trimming: 4 bases; J trimming: 0 bases; junction bases outside the gene matches: 12. Germline V gene lookup returns CDR1 SGHKS and CDR2 YYEKEE (reference sequence). CDR3 sequence: CASSIRDSYTATNEKLFF. CDR3 bases: TGTGCCAGCAGCATCCGGGACAGCTACACCGCAACTAATGAAAAACTGTTTTTT.

The gene calls are TRBV21-1 and TRBJ2-5. TRBV21-1 is reported as a pseudogene. The CDR3 consists of 17 residues. CDR3 sequence reads: CASSKPPSGGLKETQYF. The CDR3, as DNA: TGTGCCAGCAGCAAACCCCCGTCTGGGGGGCTAAAAGAGACCCAGTACTTC.

This chain connects TRBV7-8 to TRBJ1-6; no firm D call. The germline V gene has CDR1 SGHVS and CDR2 FQNEAQ. V was clipped by 1 base and J by 6 bases, with 13 bases between them. This CDR3 is 16 amino acids long. The CDR3, as DNA: TGTGCCAGCAGCTTAGGTGCTTCCTCGGTTAATTCACCCCTCCACTTT. Translation gives CASSLGASSVNSPLHF.

The CDR3 protein is CASSVEGSSNQPQHF. The CDR3 DNA reads TGTGCCAGCAGCGTAGAGGGGTCGAGCAATCAGCCCCAGCATTTT. The chain uses TRBV9 and TRBJ1-5; a weak D match, TRBD1 (5 bases). This CDR3 has 15 amino acids. V was cut by 0 bases and J by 1 base, with 8 bases left in between. The germline V gene has CDR1 SGDLS and CDR2 YYNGEE.

This clone has a single count. V usage is TRBV27 and J usage is TRBJ2-3, with a possible D match to TRBD1 (5 bases). Trimming removed 6 bases at V and 3 bases at J, with 19 bases between. The CDR3 spans 16 residues. CDR1 is MNHEY, CDR2 SMNVEV, per germline (reference sequence). CDR3 nucleotide sequence: TGTGCCAGCAGGCGGCTTGCAGGGCGAGTTACAGATACGCAGTATTTT. This encodes CASRRLAGRVTDTQYF.

V usage is TRBV7-2 and J usage is TRBJ2-2, with 10 positions matching TRBD2. With 5 bases clipped from V and 5 bases from J, the junction kept 2 bases outside the gene matches. Germline CDR1 reads SGHTA; CDR2 reads FQGNSA. This CDR3 spans 14 amino acids. CDR3: CASSPSGGTGELFF. Here the CDR3 DNA reads TGTGCCAGCAGCCCTAGCGGGGGAACCGGGGAGCTGTTTTTT.

The chain uses TRBV10-3 and TRBJ2-3; 10 bases fit TRBD2. The junction had 4 bases not matched to a gene; V was cut back by 6 bases and J by 1 base. Germline V gene lookup returns CDR1 ENHRY and CDR2 SYGVKD. The CDR3 runs to 15 residues. The CDR3, as DNA: TGTGCCATCAGACAGCGGGAGGGCCGCACAGATACGCAGTATTTT. It encodes CAIRQREGRTDTQYF.

This clone was observed once. The V call is TRBV9, the J call TRBJ2-7; D unclear. With 4 bases removed from V and 1 base from J, the gap between germline ends came to 9 bases. The germline V gene has CDR1 SGDLS and CDR2 YYNGEE. This CDR3 comprises 13 residues. The CDR3 nucleotides are TGTGCCAGCAGCCCTGCGTCATCCTACGAGCAGTACTTC. This sequence encodes CASSPASSYEQYF.

This clone was counted once. The J gene is TRBJ2-2, the V gene TRBV5-1, with 7 bases lining up with TRBD2. The V gene end was trimmed by 2 bases and the J gene end by 3 bases; junction bases not matched to a gene: 7. Germline assignment: CDR1 SGHRS and CDR2 YFSETQ. This CDR3 spans 16 amino acids. The CDR3 protein is CASSLGLAVHTGELFF. The CDR3 DNA is TGCGCCAGCAGCTTAGGTCTAGCGGTCCACACCGGGGAGCTGTTTTTT.